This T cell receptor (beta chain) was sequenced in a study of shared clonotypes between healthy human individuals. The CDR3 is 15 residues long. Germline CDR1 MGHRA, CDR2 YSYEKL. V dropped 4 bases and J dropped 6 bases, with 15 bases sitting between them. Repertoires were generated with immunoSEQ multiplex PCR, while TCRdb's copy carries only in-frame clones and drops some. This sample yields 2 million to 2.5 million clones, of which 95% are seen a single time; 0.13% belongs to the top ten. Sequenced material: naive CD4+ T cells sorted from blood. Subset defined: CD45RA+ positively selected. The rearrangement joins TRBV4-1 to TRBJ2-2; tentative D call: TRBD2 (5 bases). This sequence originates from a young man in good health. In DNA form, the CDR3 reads TGCGCCAGCAGCCCCCCGGGATCGATTCCCGGGGAGCTGTTTTTT. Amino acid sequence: CASSPPGSIPGELFF.